A selection of T cell receptor beta chains follows, all from one sample in a study of technical replicates of blood from a few donors. Sequenced by immunoSEQ multiplex PCR; TCRdb stores in-frame clones only, minus some. The sample carries 80,000 to 90,000 clones, 85% to 95% recorded once. What was sequenced was T cells isolated from PBMCs. The receptor source for this set is a human donor in good health. The CDR3 runs from the conserved cysteine through the conserved F or W. A D gene is named only where the DNA matches it firmly. Some rows have no size entry. The others give once, few or many, or a class for an expanded clone.

V gene	clone size	J gene	D gene	CDR3 protein	CDR3 DNA
TRBV29-1	.	TRBJ2-1	.	CSVEAPPGTPTYNEQFF	TGCAGCGTTGAAGCGCCACCCGGGACTCCCACCTACAATGAGCAGTTCTTC
TRBV5-6	.	TRBJ2-2	.	CASSLTGEWSTNTGELFF	TGTGCCAGCAGCTTAACTGGGGAGTGGTCAACGAACACCGGGGAGCTGTTTTTT
TRBV19	.	TRBJ1-2	.	CASSMRGQGYYGYTF	TGTGCCAGTAGTATGCGGGGGCAGGGGTATTATGGCTACACCTTC
TRBV6-1	.	TRBJ2-7	.	CASSEVAGIWEQYF	TGTGCCAGCAGTGAAGTCGCAGGGATCTGGGAGCAGTACTTC
TRBV28	.	TRBJ1-2	TRBD1	CASSDRGDPHGYTF	TGTGCCAGCAGCGACAGGGGGGATCCCCATGGCTACACCTTC
TRBV5-4	once	TRBJ2-7	.	CASSLWGPAGQNIYEQYF	TGTGCCAGCAGCTTGTGGGGCCCTGCGGGACAGAACATCTACGAGCAGTACTTC
TRBV5-4	.	TRBJ1-2	.	CASSLGQATWGYTF	TGTGCCAGCAGCTTGGGACAGGCCACCTGGGGCTACACCTTC
TRBV2	.	TRBJ1-6	.	CASSEPFSPLHF	TGTGCCAGCAGTGAACCGTTTTCACCCCTCCACTTT
TRBV2	.	TRBJ2-2	TRBD2	CASSRLAGRAGELFF	TGTGCCAGCAGTCGACTAGCGGGGAGGGCCGGGGAGCTGTTTTTT
TRBV2	.	TRBJ2-5	TRBD1	CASRTPRGDRGRETQYF	TGTGCCAGCAGGACCCCTCGGGGGGACAGGGGGCGGGAGACCCAGTACTTC
TRBV10-3	.	TRBJ1-2	.	CAIRPQENYGYTF	TGTGCCATCAGGCCACAGGAGAACTATGGCTACACCTTC
TRBV5-4	once	TRBJ1-4	TRBD1	CASSSSGTGDEKLFF	TGTGCCAGCAGCTCTTCCGGGACAGGGGATGAAAAACTGTTTTTT
TRBV7-7	.	TRBJ2-7	.	CASSNLPRGGSSYEQYF	TGTGCTAGCAGCAACTTACCTAGGGGGGGTAGCTCCTACGAGCAGTACTTC
TRBV6-5	.	TRBJ2-7	TRBD2	CASTGLAGGYEQYF	TGTGCCAGCACTGGACTAGCGGGAGGCTACGAGCAGTACTTC
TRBV5-4	.	TRBJ1-4	.	CASSEQGLGEKLFF	TGTGCCAGCAGCGAACAGGGCCTGGGAGAAAAACTGTTTTTT
TRBV9	.	TRBJ2-2	.	CASSGFQGRVNTGELFF	TGTGCCAGCAGCGGATTTCAGGGTCGAGTGAACACCGGGGAGCTGTTTTTT
TRBV28	.	TRBJ2-5	TRBD2	CASTPGGVQETQYF	TGTGCCAGCACCCCCGGGGGGGTACAAGAGACCCAGTACTTC
TRBV30	once	TRBJ1-5	.	CAWSPRNQPQHF	TGTGCCTGGAGTCCGCGAAATCAGCCCCAGCATTTT
TRBV5-1	.	TRBJ2-7	.	CASSRGQSSYEQYF	TGCGCCAGCAGCCGAGGACAGAGCTCCTACGAGCAGTACTTC
TRBV28	.	TRBJ1-1	TRBD1	CASILSGTGKNTEAFF	TGTGCCAGCATTCTTTCGGGGACAGGGAAGAACACTGAAGCTTTCTTT
TRBV7-9	.	TRBJ2-7	TRBD1	CASSRSGTGPYEQYF	TGTGCCAGCAGCCGATCCGGGACAGGTCCCTACGAGCAGTACTTC
TRBV9	.	TRBJ2-3	.	CASSVGPPDTQYF	TGTGCCAGCAGCGTAGGGCCCCCAGATACGCAGTATTTT
TRBV10-3	.	TRBJ2-3	TRBD1	CAIGGDRDIIDTQYF	TGTGCCATCGGCGGGGACAGGGACATTATAGATACGCAGTATTTT
TRBV19	.	TRBJ2-7	TRBD2	CASSIVSGNYEQYF	TGTGCCAGTAGTATCGTCAGCGGGAACTACGAGCAGTACTTC
TRBV6-5	.	TRBJ2-3	TRBD1	CASSQGAQTDTQYF	TGTGCCAGCAGTCAGGGGGCGCAGACAGATACGCAGTATTTT
TRBV11-3	.	TRBJ2-7	.	CASSLDNYEQYF	TGTGCCAGCAGCTTAGATAACTACGAGCAGTACTTC
TRBV2	.	TRBJ1-1	.	CAISPLNGDTEAFF	TGTGCCATCTCACCACTGAACGGTGACACTGAAGCTTTCTTT
TRBV4-2	.	TRBJ1-4	.	CASSPVEFLGSEKLFF	TGTGCCAGCAGCCCCGTGGAGTTCCTGGGGAGTGAAAAACTGTTTTTT
TRBV18	.	TRBJ2-5	TRBD1	CASSPDRVRETQYF	TGTGCCAGCTCACCTGACAGGGTGCGGGAGACCCAGTACTTC
TRBV19	few	TRBJ1-1	.	CASSPDGGTNTEAFF	TGTGCCAGTAGCCCCGACGGGGGTACGAACACTGAAGCTTTCTTT
TRBV9	.	TRBJ2-2	TRBD1	CASSPWGDRAVGELFF	TGTGCCAGCAGCCCCTGGGGAGACAGGGCGGTCGGGGAGCTGTTTTTT
TRBV29-1	.	TRBJ2-1	TRBD2	CSVEALAGVGNEQFF	TGCAGCGTTGAGGCTCTAGCGGGAGTCGGCAATGAGCAGTTCTTC
TRBV5-1	few	TRBJ1-1	.	CASHFREPNTEAFF	TGCGCCAGCCACTTTAGGGAGCCGAACACTGAAGCTTTCTTT
TRBV6-1	.	TRBJ2-1	.	CASGGVRGAYNEQFF	TGTGCCAGCGGAGGGGTCAGGGGGGCCTACAATGAGCAGTTCTTC
TRBV28	.	TRBJ1-3	.	CASTQYLTVGNTIYF	TGTGCCAGCACCCAATACCTGACAGTTGGAAACACCATATATTTT